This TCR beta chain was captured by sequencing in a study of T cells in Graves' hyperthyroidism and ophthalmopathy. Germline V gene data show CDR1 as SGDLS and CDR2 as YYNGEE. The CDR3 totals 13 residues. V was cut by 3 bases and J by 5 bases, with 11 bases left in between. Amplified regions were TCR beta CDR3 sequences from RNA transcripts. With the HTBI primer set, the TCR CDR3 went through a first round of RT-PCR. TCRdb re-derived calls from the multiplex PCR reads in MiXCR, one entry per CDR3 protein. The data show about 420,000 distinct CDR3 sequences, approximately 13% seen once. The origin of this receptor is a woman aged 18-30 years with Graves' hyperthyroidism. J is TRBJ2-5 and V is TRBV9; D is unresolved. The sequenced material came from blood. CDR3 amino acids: CASSAHAEETQYF. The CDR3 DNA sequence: TGTGCCAGCAGCGCCCACGCTGAGGAGACCCAGTACTTC.